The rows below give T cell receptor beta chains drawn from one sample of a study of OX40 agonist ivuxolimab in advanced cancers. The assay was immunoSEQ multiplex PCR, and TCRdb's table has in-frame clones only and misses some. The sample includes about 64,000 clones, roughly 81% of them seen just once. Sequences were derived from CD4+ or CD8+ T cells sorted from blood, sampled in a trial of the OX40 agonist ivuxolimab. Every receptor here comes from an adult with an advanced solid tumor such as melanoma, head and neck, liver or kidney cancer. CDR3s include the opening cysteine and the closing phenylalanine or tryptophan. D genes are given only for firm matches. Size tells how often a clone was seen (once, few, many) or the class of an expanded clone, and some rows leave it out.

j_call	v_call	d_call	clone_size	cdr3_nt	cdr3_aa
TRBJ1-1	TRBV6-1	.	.	TGTGCCAGCAGTGAAGGGCGGCTCATGAACACTGAAGCTTTCTTT	CASSEGRLMNTEAFF
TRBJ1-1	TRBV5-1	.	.	TGCGCCAGCAGTTATCAGGCGAACACTGAAGCTTTCTTT	CASSYQANTEAFF
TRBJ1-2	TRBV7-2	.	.	TGTGCCAGCAGCTTAGAATGGGGGGACGGCTACACCTTC	CASSLEWGDGYTF
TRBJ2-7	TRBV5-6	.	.	TGTGCCAGCAGCGGGGACACCCTCAGCGCCTACGAGCAGTACTTC	CASSGDTLSAYEQYF
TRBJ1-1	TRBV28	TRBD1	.	TGTGCCAGCACCGACAGGGGGCGAACTGAAGCTTTCTTT	CASTDRGRTEAFF
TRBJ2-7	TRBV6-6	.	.	TGTGCCAGCAGTTTGGCCGATTACGAGCAGTACTTC	CASSLADYEQYF
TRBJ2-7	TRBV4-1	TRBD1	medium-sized	TGCGCCAGCAGTTACGGGACAGGGTCCTCCTACGAGCAGTACTTC	CASSYGTGSSYEQYF
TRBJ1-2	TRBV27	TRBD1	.	TGTGCCAGCAGTTCCTCCCCAGGGGGGGACTATGGCTACACCTTC	CASSSSPGGDYGYTF
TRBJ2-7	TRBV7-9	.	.	TGTGCCAGCAGCTTAAGGCAGGCTGGCGAGCAGTACTTC	CASSLRQAGEQYF
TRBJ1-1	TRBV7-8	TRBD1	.	TGTGCCAGCAGCCCTAGGGACAGGGGAGGTACTGAAGCTTTCTTT	CASSPRDRGGTEAFF
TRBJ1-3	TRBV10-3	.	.	TGTGCCATCAGTGAAGTCAGGAGCTCTGGAAACACCATATATTTT	CAISEVRSSGNTIYF
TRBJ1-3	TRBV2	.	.	TGTGCCAGCAGTTTGGACCAGGCGTCCGGAAACACCATATATTTT	CASSLDQASGNTIYF
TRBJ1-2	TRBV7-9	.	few	TGTGCCAGCAGCTTAGCCCCGGGTCTGGGTGGCTACACCTTC	CASSLAPGLGGYTF
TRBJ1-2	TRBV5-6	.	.	TGTGCCAGCAGCCCCGTGAGCGGTCGCGGCTACACCTTC	CASSPVSGRGYTF
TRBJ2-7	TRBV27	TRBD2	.	TGTGCCAGCCGTACAGCGGGAGGCCCCTACGAGCAGTACTTC	CASRTAGGPYEQYF
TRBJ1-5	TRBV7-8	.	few	TGTGCCAGCAGCCCCGGGGCAGTCAATCAGCCCCAGCATTTT	CASSPGAVNQPQHF
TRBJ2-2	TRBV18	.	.	TGTGCCAGCTCACCCACTACGAGCGGAGTGAACACCGGGGAGCTGTTTTTT	CASSPTTSGVNTGELFF
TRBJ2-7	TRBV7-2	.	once	TGTGCCAGCAGCTTGGGGGCCGTCCCCCACGAGCAGTACTTC	CASSLGAVPHEQYF
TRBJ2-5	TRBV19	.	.	TGTGCCAGTTCTCAGGAATACCAAGAGACCCAGTACTTC	CASSQEYQETQYF
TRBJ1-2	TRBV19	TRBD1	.	TGTGCCAGTAGTACCGGGACAGGGTATGGCTACACCTTC	CASSTGTGYGYTF
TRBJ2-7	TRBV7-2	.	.	TGTGCCAGCAGCTTAGTTGGGCAGGACCCCTACGAGCAGTACTTC	CASSLVGQDPYEQYF
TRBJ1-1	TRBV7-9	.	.	TGTGCCAGCAGCTCTCCGGACAGCCGGTGGAACACTGAAGCTTTCTTT	CASSSPDSRWNTEAFF
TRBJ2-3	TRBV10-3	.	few	TGTGCCATCAAAGCAGGGACAGATACGCAGTATTTT	CAIKAGTDTQYF
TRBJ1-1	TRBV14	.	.	TGTGCCAGCAGCGCGCTTTCGGGCTTGGGCGCTTTCTTT	CASSALSGLGAFF
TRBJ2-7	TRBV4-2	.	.	TGTGCCAGCAGCCCCCAGCAGGCGTCAGGGGTCAGCGGTTACGAGCAGTACTTC	CASSPQQASGVSGYEQYF
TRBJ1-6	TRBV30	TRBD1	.	TGTGCCTGGAGGGCGACAGGGTGGGGCTCACCCCTCCACTTT	CAWRATGWGSPLHF
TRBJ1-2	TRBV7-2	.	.	TGTGCCAGCAGCTTTAGCGTGGGGTCCGTAAATGGCTACACCTTC	CASSFSVGSVNGYTF
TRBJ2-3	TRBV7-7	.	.	TGTGCTAGCAGCCCTGGGGGCCCGGGGGGCACAGATACGCAGTATTTT	CASSPGGPGGTDTQYF
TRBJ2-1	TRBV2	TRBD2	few	TGTGCCACCACCCGGCGGCTAGCGGGATGGAATGAGCAGTTCTTC	CATTRRLAGWNEQFF
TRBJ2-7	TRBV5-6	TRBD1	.	TGTGCCAGCAGCTTGACAGAGAGGGACAGAAAGTACTTC	CASSLTERDRKYF
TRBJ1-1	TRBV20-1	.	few	TGCAGTGCTAACCAGCCTGAAGCTTTCTTT	CSANQPEAFF